This T cell receptor (beta chain) was sequenced in a study of T cell responses to AZD1222 COVID-19 vaccine. Whole-study results and caveats: Repertoires were collected only later (after the peak T cell response had occurred). It should be noted that donors were predominantly white British and more often female, and clonal diversity was possibly underestimated. Regions 160-218 and 743-854 dominated among vaccine-associated CD4 TCRs spanning spike.

Concerning this clone itself: As yet, its antigen is unknown.

Trimming removed 5 bases at V and 4 bases at J, with 15 bases between. Germline-derived CDR1 and CDR2 are KGHSH and LQKENI. The CDR3 is 15 residues long. The repertoire was sequenced with immunoSEQ multiplex PCR; TCRdb's copy has only in-frame clones and lacks some. This table holds almost 80,000 clones, around 90% found once. The source of this sequence is an adult in good health. The chain uses TRBV18 and TRBJ1-3, with D tentatively TRBD1 (6 bases). Material: peripheral blood, obtained on day 0 of AZD1222 vaccination. The DNA of the CDR3 is TGTGCCAGCTCAGGAGCCGGGACATGGGGAAACACCATATATTTT. This translates into CASSGAGTWGNTIYF.